These T cell receptor beta chains were read from a single sample in a study of post-analysis software for immune sequencing data. TCRdb reprocessed the PCR reads with MiXCR, giving one entry per CDR3 protein. The sample shows fewer than 850,000 distinct CDR3 sequences, about half of them seen only once. Sequencing was done on a sample of blood. Source of these receptors: a girl between 5 and 17 years old with multiple sclerosis. The CDR3 runs from the conserved cysteine through the conserved F or W. The D gene is left open where the match is weak. Size values are once, few and many counts, or a class for expanded clones, and some rows have none.

>TRBJ2-5|TRBV2|TRBD1|few
TGTGCCAGCAGTCCCGGGACAGGGGGCAGAGAGACCCAGTACTTC
CASSPGTGGRETQYF
>TRBJ1-5|TRBV12-3/TRBV12-4|.|.
TGTGCCAGTACCAGGGGCTATAGCAATCAGCCCCAGCATTTT
CASTRGYSNQPQHF
>TRBJ1-4|TRBV12-3/TRBV12-4|TRBD1|.
TGTGCCAGCAGTTTCATGACAGGGCCGGTAAAACTGTTTTTT
CASSFMTGPVKLFF
>TRBJ2-3|TRBV7-2|.|once
TGTGCCAGCAGCTTCCTCAAAAGGGACGCACAATCTAGCACAGATACGCAGTATTTT
CASSFLKRDAQSSTDTQYF
>TRBJ2-7|TRBV7-8|TRBD2|few
TGTGCCAGCAGCTCCGTGGCCCGGACTAGCTATTACGAGCAGTACTTC
CASSSVARTSYYEQYF
>TRBJ2-5|TRBV10-3|TRBD2|.
TGTGCCAGCAGTGAGCGGGGGATCGAGACCCAGTACTTC
CASSERGIETQYF
>TRBJ1-1|TRBV12-3/TRBV12-4|TRBD1|.
TGTGCCAGCAGTTCCGGGACAGGCGTCGGGGCTTTCTTT
CASSSGTGVGAFF
>TRBJ1-1|TRBV12-3/TRBV12-4|TRBD1|.
TGTGCCAGCAGTTTGGATAGGGGGCAAGTCTCCCCTGAAGCTTTCTTT
CASSLDRGQVSPEAFF
>TRBJ2-4|TRBV29-1|TRBD1|.
TGCAGCGTTGAGGACAGGGAATCTGCCAAAAACATTCAGTACTTC
CSVEDRESAKNIQYF
>TRBJ2-1|TRBV15|.|.
TGTGCCACCAGCAGAGATTTAATGGGCGAGCAGTTCTTC
CATSRDLMGEQFF
>TRBJ2-7|TRBV4-3|.|.
TGCGCCAGCAGCCCCCATGTGGCCTACGAGCAGTACTTC
CASSPHVAYEQYF
>TRBJ2-3|TRBV5-5|TRBD1|few
TGTGCCAGCAGCTACAGGGGGCGCATGGTAACAGATACGCAGTATTTT
CASSYRGRMVTDTQYF
>TRBJ2-5|TRBV20-1|TRBD2|.
TGCAGTGGGACTAGCGGGGGAGAAGAGACCCAGTACTTC
CSGTSGGEETQYF
>TRBJ2-5|TRBV13|TRBD2|few
TGTGCCAGCAGCCGCCGGACTAGCGGGAGCTCGGAGACCCAGTACTTC
CASSRRTSGSSETQYF
>TRBJ2-5|TRBV7-9|.|many
TGTGCCAGCAGCCCCGGGGAGACCCAGTACTTC
CASSPGETQYF
>TRBJ2-1|TRBV4-3|.|.
TGCGCCAGCAGCCCTAGACTAGGGGGAGGGGATGAGCAGTTCTTC
CASSPRLGGGDEQFF
>TRBJ2-1|TRBV11-2|.|.
TGTGCCAGCAGCTTACCCCCGGGACACGACAATGAGCAGTTCTTC
CASSLPPGHDNEQFF
>TRBJ2-2|TRBV21-1|.|.
TGTGCCAGCAGCAAAGGCCCCGTGGCGGGGATACCAAACACCGGGGAGCTGTTTTTT
CASSKGPVAGIPNTGELFF
>TRBJ1-2|TRBV5-1|.|few
TGCGCCAGCAGCTCGGACAATCCTCCCTATGGCTACACCTTC
CASSSDNPPYGYTF
>TRBJ2-7|TRBV20-1|.|few
TGCAGTGCTAGAAAGGACTCGAACTCCTACGAGCAGTACTTC
CSARKDSNSYEQYF
>TRBJ2-5|TRBV7-9|.|.
TGTGCCAGCAGCTTAGGGAAACCGCTTGAGACCCAGTACTTC
CASSLGKPLETQYF
>TRBJ2-3|TRBV12-3/TRBV12-4|TRBD2|.
TGTGCCAGCAGTTTAGCTAGCGGGGACCGCACAGATACGCAGTATTTT
CASSLASGDRTDTQYF
>TRBJ2-3|TRBV25-1|TRBD2|.
TGTGCCAGCAGTGAAGCCCAGGGACTAGCGGGAACAGATACGCAGTATTTT
CASSEAQGLAGTDTQYF
>TRBJ2-5|TRBV4-2|.|.
TGTGCCAGCAGCCAGACACCTAGCTGGGAGCAGTACTTC
CASSQTPSWEQYF
>TRBJ1-2|TRBV12-3/TRBV12-4|.|.
TGTGCCAGCAGTACCTTCTCTGACAGCCTCCTCTCGTATGGCTACACCTTC
CASSTFSDSLLSYGYTF
>TRBJ2-1|TRBV20-1|TRBD2|few
TGCAGTGCTCCCGGGACTAGCGGGATGGGGAATGAGCAGTTCTTC
CSAPGTSGMGNEQFF
>TRBJ1-1|TRBV5-5|.|.
TGTGCCAGCAGCTTAACAGCTAACATGAACACTGAAGCTTTCTTT
CASSLTANMNTEAFF
>TRBJ2-7|TRBV2|TRBD1|.
TGTGCCAGCAGTGAGGGGGACAGCTTCTACGAGCAGTACTTC
CASSEGDSFYEQYF
>TRBJ2-5|TRBV6-2/TRBV6-3|.|.
TGTGCCAGCAGTTTCGTCCCCGGGGAATTGGGAGAGACCCAGTACTTC
CASSFVPGELGETQYF
>TRBJ2-3|TRBV20-1|.|.
TGCAGTGCTAGAGATGAGGCAGGCACAGATACGCAGTATTTT
CSARDEAGTDTQYF
>TRBJ2-1|TRBV27|.|.
TGTGCCAGCAGTTTAAGTTCTCAGGAGCAGTTCTTC
CASSLSSQEQFF
>TRBJ2-7|TRBV7-8|TRBD1|.
TGTGCCAGTACCACCGGGACAGGGGTGAACGAGCAGTACTTC
CASTTGTGVNEQYF
>TRBJ2-1|TRBV10-3|.|few
TGTGCCATCAGTGGAGGGATGCCATACAATGAGCAGTTCTTC
CAISGGMPYNEQFF
>TRBJ2-5|TRBV12-3/TRBV12-4|.|.
TGTGCCAGCAGTCGCGACAGCAACCTCCAAGAGACCCAGTACTTC
CASSRDSNLQETQYF
>TRBJ2-2|TRBV7-9|.|.
TGTGCCAGCAGCTTAAAGGGGATCCGTCAACCGATGCTATCCACCGGGGAGCTGTTTTTT
CASSLKGIRQPMLSTGELFF
>TRBJ2-7|TRBV5-1|TRBD1|.
TGCGCCAGCAGCCAGGGACAGGTGGCCGACGAGCAGTACTTC
CASSQGQVADEQYF